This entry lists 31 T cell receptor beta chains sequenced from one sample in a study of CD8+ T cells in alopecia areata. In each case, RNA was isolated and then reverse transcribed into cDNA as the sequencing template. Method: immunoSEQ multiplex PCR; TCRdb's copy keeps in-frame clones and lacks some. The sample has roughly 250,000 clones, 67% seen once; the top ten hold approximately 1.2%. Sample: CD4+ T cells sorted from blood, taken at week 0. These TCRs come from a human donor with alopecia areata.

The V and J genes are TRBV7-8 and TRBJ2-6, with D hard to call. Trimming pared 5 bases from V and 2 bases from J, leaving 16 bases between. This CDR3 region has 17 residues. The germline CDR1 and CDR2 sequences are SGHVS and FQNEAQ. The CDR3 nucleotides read TGTGCCAGCAGCCCCCGGGCCTCGCCAACTGGGGCCAACGTCCTGACTTTC. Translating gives CASSPRASPTGANVLTF.

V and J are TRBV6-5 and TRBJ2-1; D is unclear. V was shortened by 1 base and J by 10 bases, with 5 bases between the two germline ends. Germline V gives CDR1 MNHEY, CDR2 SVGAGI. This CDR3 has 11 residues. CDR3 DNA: TGTGCCAGCAGTTACTTGCAAGAGCAGTTCTTC. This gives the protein CASSYLQEQFF.

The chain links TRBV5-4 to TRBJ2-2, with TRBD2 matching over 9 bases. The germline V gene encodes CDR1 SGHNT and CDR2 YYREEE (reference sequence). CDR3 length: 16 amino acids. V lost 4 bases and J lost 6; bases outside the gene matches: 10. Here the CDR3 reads CASSTPGLAIAGELFF. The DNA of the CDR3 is TGTGCCAGCAGCACTCCGGGACTAGCAATCGCCGGGGAGCTGTTTTTT.

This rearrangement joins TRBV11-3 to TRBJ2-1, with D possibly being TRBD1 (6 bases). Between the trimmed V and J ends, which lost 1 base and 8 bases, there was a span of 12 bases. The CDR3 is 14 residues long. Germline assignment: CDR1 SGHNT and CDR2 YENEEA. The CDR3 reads CASSLGGRVHEQFF. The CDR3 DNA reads TGTGCCAGCAGCTTAGGGGGGCGAGTTCATGAGCAGTTCTTC.

The CDR3 loop reads CASSLGSGGETQYF. As DNA, the CDR3 is TGCGCCAGCAGCTTGGGAAGCGGGGGAGAGACCCAGTACTTC. This chain links TRBV5-1 with TRBJ2-5; the match to TRBD2 covers 8 bases. Per germline, CDR1 SGHRS and CDR2 YFSETQ. The trim removed 0 bases at V and 4 bases at J, leaving 2 bases unmatched. The CDR3 is 14 residues long.

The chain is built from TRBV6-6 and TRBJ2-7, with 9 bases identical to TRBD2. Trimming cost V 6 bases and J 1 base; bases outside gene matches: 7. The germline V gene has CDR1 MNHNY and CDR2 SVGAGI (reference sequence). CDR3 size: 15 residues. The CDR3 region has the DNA TGTGCCAGCAGCCCGGCGGGGGGGAAATCCTACGAGCAGTACTTC. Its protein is CASSPAGGKSYEQYF.

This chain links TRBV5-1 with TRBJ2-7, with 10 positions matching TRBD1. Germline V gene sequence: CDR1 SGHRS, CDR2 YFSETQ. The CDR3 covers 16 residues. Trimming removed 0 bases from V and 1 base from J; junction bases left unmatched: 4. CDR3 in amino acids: CASSLGDRGGSYEQYF. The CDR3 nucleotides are TGCGCCAGCAGCTTGGGGGACAGGGGTGGATCCTACGAGCAGTACTTC.

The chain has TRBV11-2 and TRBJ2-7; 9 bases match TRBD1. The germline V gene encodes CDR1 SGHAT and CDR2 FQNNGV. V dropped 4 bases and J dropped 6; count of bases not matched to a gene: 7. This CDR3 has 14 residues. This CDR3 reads CASSWDLTGGEQYF. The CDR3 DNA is TGTGCCAGCAGCTGGGACCTGACAGGGGGCGAGCAGTACTTC.

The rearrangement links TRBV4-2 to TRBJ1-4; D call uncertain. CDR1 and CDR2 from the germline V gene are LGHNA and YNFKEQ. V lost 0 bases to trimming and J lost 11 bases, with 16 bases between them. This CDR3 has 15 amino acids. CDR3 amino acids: CASSQDRVALRKLFF. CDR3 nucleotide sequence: TGTGCCAGCAGCCAAGACCGAGTCGCCCTTAGGAAACTGTTTTTT.

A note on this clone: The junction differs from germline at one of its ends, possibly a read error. The CDR3 reads CASSVSGNSYEQYF. The CDR3 DNA follows: TGTGCCAGCAGCGTATCGGGTAACTCCTACGAACAGTACTTC. The chain combines TRBV5-6 with TRBJ2-7; D is uncertain. The CDR3 runs 14 residues. Looked up from germline, CDR1 is SGHDT and CDR2 is YYEEEE.

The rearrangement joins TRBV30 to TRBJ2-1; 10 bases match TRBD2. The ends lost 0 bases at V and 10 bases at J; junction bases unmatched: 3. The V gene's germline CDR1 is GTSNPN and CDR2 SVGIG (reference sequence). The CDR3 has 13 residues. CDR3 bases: TGTGCCTGGAGTGTAATACTAGCGGGGGAGCAGTTCTTC. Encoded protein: CAWSVILAGEQFF.

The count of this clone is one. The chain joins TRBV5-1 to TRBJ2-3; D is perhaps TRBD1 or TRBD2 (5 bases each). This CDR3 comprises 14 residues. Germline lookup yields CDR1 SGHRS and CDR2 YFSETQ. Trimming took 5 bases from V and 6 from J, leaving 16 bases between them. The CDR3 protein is CASSQLSGADTQYF. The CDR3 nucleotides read TGCGCCAGCAGTCAGCTCTCCGGGGCCGATACGCAGTATTTT.

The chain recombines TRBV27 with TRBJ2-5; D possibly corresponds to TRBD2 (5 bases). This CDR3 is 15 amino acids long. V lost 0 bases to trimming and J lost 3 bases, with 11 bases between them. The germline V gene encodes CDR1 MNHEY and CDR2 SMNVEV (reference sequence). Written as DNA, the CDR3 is TGTGCCAGCAGTTTATCGGCTAGCCAAAAAGAGACCCAGTACTTC. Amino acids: CASSLSASQKETQYF.

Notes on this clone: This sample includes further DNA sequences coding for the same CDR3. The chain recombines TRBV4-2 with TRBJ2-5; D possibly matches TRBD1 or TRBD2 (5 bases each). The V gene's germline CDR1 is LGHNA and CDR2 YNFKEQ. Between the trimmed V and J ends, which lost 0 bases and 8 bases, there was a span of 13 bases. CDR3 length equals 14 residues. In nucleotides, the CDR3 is TGTGCCAGCAGCCAAGATCGGGGCAGGAAAACCCAGTACTTC. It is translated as CASSQDRGRKTQYF.

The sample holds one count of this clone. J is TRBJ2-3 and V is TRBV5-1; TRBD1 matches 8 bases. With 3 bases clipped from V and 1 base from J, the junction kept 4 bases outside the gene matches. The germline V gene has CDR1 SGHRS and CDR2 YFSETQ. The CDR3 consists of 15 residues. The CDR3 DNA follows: TGCGCCAGCAGCTACCGGACAGGGCGCACAGATACGCAGTATTTT. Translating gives CASSYRTGRTDTQYF. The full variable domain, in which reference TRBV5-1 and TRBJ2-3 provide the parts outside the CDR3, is KAGVTQTPRYLIKTRGQQVTLSCSPISGHRSVSWYQQTPGQGLQFLFEYFSETQRNKGNFPGRFSGRQFSNSRSEMNVSTLELGDSALYLCASSYRTGRTDTQYFGPGTRLTVL.

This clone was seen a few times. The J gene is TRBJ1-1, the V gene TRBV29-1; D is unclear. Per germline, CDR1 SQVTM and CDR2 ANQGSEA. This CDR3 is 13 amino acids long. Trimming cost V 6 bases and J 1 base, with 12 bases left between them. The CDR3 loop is CSVRYLENTEAFF. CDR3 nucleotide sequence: TGCAGCGTGCGCTACTTAGAGAACACTGAAGCTTTCTTT.

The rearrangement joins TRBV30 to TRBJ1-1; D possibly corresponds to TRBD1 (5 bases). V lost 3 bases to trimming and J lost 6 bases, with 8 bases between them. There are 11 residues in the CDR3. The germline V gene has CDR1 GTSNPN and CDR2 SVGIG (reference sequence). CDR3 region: CAWRPGPEAFF. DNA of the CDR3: TGTGCCTGGAGACCGGGGCCTGAAGCTTTCTTT.

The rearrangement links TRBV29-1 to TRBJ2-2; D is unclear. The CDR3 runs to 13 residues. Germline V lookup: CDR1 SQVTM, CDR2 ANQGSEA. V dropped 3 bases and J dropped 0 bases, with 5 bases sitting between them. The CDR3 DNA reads TGCAGCGTTGACATCTCGAACACCGGGGAGCTGTTTTTT. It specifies CSVDISNTGELFF.

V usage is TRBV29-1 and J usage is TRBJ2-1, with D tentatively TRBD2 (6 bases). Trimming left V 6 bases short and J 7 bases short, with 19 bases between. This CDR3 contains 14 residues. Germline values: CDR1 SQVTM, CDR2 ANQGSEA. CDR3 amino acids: CSVRGENPTNEQFF. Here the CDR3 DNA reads TGCAGCGTGCGCGGGGAGAACCCTACGAATGAGCAGTTCTTC.

The CDR3 DNA follows: TGTGCCAGCAGTGAGATAGTACAAGAGACCCAGTACTTC. It codes for CASSEIVQETQYF. The chain carries TRBV2 and TRBJ2-5; the D is unclear. In germline, CDR1 is SNHLY, CDR2 FYNNEI. This CDR3 contains 13 residues. Trimming cost V 3 bases and J 2 bases, with 7 bases left between them. Full variable domain (missing parts from reference TRBV2 and TRBJ2-5): EPEVTQTPSHQVTQMGQEVILRCVPISNHLYFYWYRQILGQKVEFLVSFYNNEISEKSEIFDDQFSVERPDGSNFTLKIRSTKLEDSAMYFCASSEIVQETQYFGPGTRLLVL.

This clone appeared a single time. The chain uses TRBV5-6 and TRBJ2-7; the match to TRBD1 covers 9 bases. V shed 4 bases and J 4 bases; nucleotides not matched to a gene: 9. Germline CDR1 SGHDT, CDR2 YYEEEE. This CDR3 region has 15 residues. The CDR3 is CASSHAGTGRYEQYF. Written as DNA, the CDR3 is TGTGCCAGCAGCCACGCCGGGACAGGGAGGTACGAGCAGTACTTC.

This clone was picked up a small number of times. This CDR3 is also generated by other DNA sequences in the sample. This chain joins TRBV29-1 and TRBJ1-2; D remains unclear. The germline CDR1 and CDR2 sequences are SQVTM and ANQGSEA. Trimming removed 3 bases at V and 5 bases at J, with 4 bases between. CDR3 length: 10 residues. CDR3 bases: TGCAGCGTTGACAGTTATGGCTACACCTTC. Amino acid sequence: CSVDSYGYTF.

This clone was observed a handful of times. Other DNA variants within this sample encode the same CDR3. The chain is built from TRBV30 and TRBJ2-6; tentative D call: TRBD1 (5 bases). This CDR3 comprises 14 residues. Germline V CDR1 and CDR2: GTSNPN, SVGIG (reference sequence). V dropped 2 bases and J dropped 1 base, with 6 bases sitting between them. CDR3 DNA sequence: TGTGCCTGGAGTTCAGGGTCTGGGGCCAACGTCCTGACTTTC. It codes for CAWSSGSGANVLTF. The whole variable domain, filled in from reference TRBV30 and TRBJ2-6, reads SQTIHQWPATLVQPVGSPLSLECTVEGTSNPNLYWYRQAAGRGLQLLFYSVGIGQISSEVPQNLSASRPQDRQFILSSKKLLLSDSGFYLCAWSSGSGANVLTFGAGSRLTVL.

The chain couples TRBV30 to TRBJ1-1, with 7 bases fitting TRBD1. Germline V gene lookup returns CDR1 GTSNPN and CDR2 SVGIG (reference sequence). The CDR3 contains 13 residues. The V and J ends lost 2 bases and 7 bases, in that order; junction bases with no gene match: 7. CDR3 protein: CAWSFTRQGEAFF. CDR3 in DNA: TGTGCCTGGAGTTTTACCCGACAGGGTGAAGCTTTCTTT.

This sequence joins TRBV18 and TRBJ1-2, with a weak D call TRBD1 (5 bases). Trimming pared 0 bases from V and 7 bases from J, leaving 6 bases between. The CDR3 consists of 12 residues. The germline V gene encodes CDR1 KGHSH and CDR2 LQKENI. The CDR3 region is CASSPPGPGYTF. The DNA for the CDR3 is TGTGCCAGCTCACCACCGGGGCCTGGCTACACCTTC.

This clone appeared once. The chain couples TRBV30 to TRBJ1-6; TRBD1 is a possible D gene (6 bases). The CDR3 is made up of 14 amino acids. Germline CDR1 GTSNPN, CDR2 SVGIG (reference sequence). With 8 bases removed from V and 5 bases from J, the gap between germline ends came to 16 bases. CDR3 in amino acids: CAASAPGDNSPLHF. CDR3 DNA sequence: TGTGCCGCCAGCGCTCCAGGGGATAATTCACCCCTCCACTTT.

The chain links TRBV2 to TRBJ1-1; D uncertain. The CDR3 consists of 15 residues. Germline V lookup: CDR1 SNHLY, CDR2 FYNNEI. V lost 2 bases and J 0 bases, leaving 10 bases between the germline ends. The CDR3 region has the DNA TGTGCCAGCAGTGAACGCGGCCCCATGAACACTGAAGCTTTCTTT. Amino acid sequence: CASSERGPMNTEAFF.

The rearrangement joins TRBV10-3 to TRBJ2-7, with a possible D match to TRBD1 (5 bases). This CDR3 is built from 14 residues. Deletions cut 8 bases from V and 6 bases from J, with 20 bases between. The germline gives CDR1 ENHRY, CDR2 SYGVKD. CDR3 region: CAIGTRSGKGEQYF. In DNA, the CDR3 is TGTGCCATCGGAACGAGATCAGGGAAGGGCGAGCAGTACTTC.

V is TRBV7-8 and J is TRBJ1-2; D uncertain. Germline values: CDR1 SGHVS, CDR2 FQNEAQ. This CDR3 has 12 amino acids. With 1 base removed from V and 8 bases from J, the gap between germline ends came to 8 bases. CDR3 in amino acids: CASSLDRSGYTF. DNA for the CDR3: TGTGCCAGCAGCTTAGACCGCTCGGGCTACACCTTC. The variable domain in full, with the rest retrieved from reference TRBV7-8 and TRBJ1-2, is GAGVSQSPRYKVAKRGQDVALRCDPISGHVSLFWYQQALGQGPEFLTYFQNEAQLDKSGLPSDRFFAERPEGSVSTLKIQRTQQEDSAVYLCASSLDRSGYTFGSGTRLTVV.

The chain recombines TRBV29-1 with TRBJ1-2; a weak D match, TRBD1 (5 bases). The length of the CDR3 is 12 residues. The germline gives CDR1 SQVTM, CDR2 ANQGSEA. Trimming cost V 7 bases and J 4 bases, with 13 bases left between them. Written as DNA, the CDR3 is TGCAGCGCCGACCAGGGAAGCTATGGCTACACCTTC. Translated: CSADQGSYGYTF.

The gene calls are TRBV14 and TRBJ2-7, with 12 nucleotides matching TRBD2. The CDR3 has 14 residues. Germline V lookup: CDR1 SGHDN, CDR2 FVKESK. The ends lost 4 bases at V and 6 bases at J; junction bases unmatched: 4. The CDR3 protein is CASSPSGGASEQYF. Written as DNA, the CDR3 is TGTGCCAGCAGCCCTAGCGGGGGGGCTTCCGAGCAGTACTTC.